Each of the 6 T cell receptor beta chains below was sequenced from the same sample in a study of early T cells in non-severe SARS-CoV-2 infection listed by TCRdb under 2021. Library method: 5' RACE. The instrument given in TCRdb is NextSeq 500. The public reads were run again by TCRdb, first through fastp at Q25 and then through MiXCR, and only productive beta chains were kept. Each entry is one CDR3 protein sequence, shown with its most common DNA and genes. This sample holds 97,000 or so distinct CDR3 sequences; 9.5% to 12% were observed only once. 4.7% of the sample is in the top ten clones. Sample: whole blood, taken at baseline. The receptors derive from an adult who was a healthcare worker with PCR-confirmed SARS-CoV-2 infection or an uninfected control (not recorded which).

This clonotype came up a few times. The chain couples TRBV3-1 to TRBJ1-6, with 8 positions matching TRBD1. The J segment lost 9 bases and the V segment lost 1 base, leaving 2 bases of the junction unmatched. Germline V gives CDR1 LGHDT, CDR2 YNNKEL (reference sequence). The CDR3 is 14 residues long. For the CDR3, the DNA is TGTGCCAGCAGCCAAGGACAGGGGAGTTCACCCCTCCACTTT. It codes for CASSQGQGSSPLHF.

This clonotype came up many times. The rearrangement links TRBV10-3 to TRBJ1-1; TRBD1 agrees at 10 bases. Per the germline V gene, CDR1 is ENHRY and CDR2 is SYGVKD. Trimming removed 6 bases from V and 4 bases from J; junction bases left unmatched: 2. The CDR3 consists of 13 residues. In DNA form, the CDR3 reads TGTGCCATCAGCGGGACAGGGGTCACTGAAGCTTTCTTT. It translates to CAISGTGVTEAFF.

This clonotype has only a few counts. This rearrangement joins TRBV19 to TRBJ1-1, with 7 nucleotides matching TRBD1. J was trimmed by 1 base and V by 5 bases; bases with no gene match: 4. Germline CDR1 reads LNHDA; CDR2 reads SQIVND (reference sequence). The CDR3 totals 14 residues. CDR3 nucleotide sequence: TGTGCCAGTAGTTGGGACAGCTCGAACACTGAAGCTTTCTTT. It encodes CASSWDSSNTEAFF.

This clonotype was observed at least ten times. The chain is built from TRBV7-9 and TRBJ2-7; perhaps TRBD1 as D (6 bases). The ends were cut back, 4 bases at V and 0 bases at J, with 19 bases in the middle. Germline V CDR1 and CDR2: SEHNR, FQNEAQ (reference sequence). This CDR3 contains 17 residues. The CDR3 nucleotides read TGTGCCAGCAGCTCACACCCCAGGGGCTCCCCCTCCTACGAGCAGTACTTC. Translated, it gives CASSSHPRGSPSYEQYF. Variable domain in full (rest from reference TRBV7-9 and TRBJ2-7): DTGVSQNPRHKITKRGQNVTFRCDPISEHNRLYWYRQTLGQGPEFLTYFQNEAQLEKSRLLSDRFSAERPKGSFSTLEIQRTEQGDSAMYLCASSSHPRGSPSYEQYFGPGTRLTVT.

This clonotype was counted ten times or more. The rearrangement joins TRBV5-1 to TRBJ2-4, with TRBD1 matching over 7 bases. Germline V lookup: CDR1 SGHRS, CDR2 YFSETQ. J lost 6 bases, V lost 0 bases, and 3 bases had no gene match. This CDR3 has 14 residues. The CDR3 bases are TGCGCCAGCAGCTTGGAAGGGGGCTTAAACATTCAGTACTTC. Its protein is CASSLEGGLNIQYF.

This clonotype showed up many times. The V gene is TRBV5-4, the J gene TRBJ2-7; 7 bases map to TRBD1. Trimming cost V 4 bases and J 6 bases; bases outside gene matches: 13. The CDR3 consists of 15 residues. Looked up from germline, CDR1 is SGHNT and CDR2 is YYREEE (reference sequence). CDR3 DNA: TGTGCCAGCAGCCAGGAAGGACAGGCCCCCGGCGAGCAGTACTTC. This translates into CASSQEGQAPGEQYF.